A single sample is the source of the 10 T cell receptor beta chains below, sequenced in a study of blood T cells in healthy people across ages. With a J-beta primer mix and a sample-barcoded 5' primer, a second PCR ran about 7 to 11 cycles. TCRdb ran MiXCR on the 5' RACE reads and lists one entry per CDR3 protein. The sample yields 700,000 to 850,000 distinct CDR3 sequences, under 40% seen once. The sequencing input was blood. The receptors derive from a man aged 18 to 29 in good health.

V is TRBV5-1 and J is TRBJ2-1; 16 nucleotides line up with TRBD2. There are 17 residues in the CDR3. The junction had 8 bases not matched to a gene; V was cut back by 1 base and J by 10 bases. CDR1 SGHRS and CDR2 YFSETQ come from the germline V gene. DNA of the CDR3: TGCGCCAGCAGCTTGCTGGCACCGGGACTAGCGGGGGGGGAGCAGTTCTTC. This encodes CASSLLAPGLAGGEQFF.

This clonotype has a handful of counts. CDR3 residues: CASSAVTGTSGEKLFF. As DNA, the CDR3 is TGTGCCAGCAGTGCCGTAACCGGGACAAGCGGGGAAAAACTGTTTTTT. The rearrangement joins TRBV6-1 to TRBJ1-4, with D maybe TRBD1 (6 bases). Germline-derived CDR1 and CDR2 are MNHNS and SASEGT. The V and J ends lost 4 bases and 8 bases respectively, with 20 bases between them. This CDR3 has 16 amino acids.

This clonotype occurred a few times. The chain is built from TRBV6-2 or TRBV6-3 and TRBJ1-4, with D unclear. The CDR3 consists of 14 residues. The V end was cut by 4 bases, the J end by 5 bases, with 11 bases between. Germline V gives CDR1 MNHEY, CDR2 SVGEGT. CDR3 in amino acids: CASSFRKGNEKLFF. As DNA, the CDR3 is TGTGCCAGCAGTTTTCGTAAGGGCAATGAAAAACTGTTTTTT.

V is TRBV5-8 and J is TRBJ2-3, with 10 nucleotides matching TRBD2. The germline V gene encodes CDR1 SGHTS and CDR2 YDEGEE. The CDR3 covers 17 residues. Trimming at V came to 4 bases and at J to 2 bases, leaving 10 bases not matched to a gene. CDR3 nucleotides: TGTGCCAGCAGCCCCGGGAAGACTAGCGGGTACACAGATACGCAGTATTTT. Translating gives CASSPGKTSGYTDTQYF.

This clonotype was counted a few times. The rearrangement uses TRBV10-3 and TRBJ1-5, with 7 nucleotides matching TRBD1. The CDR3 loop spans 13 amino acids. Per the germline V gene, CDR1 is ENHRY and CDR2 is SYGVKD. The V and J ends lost 8 bases and 3 bases, in that order; junction bases with no gene match: 4. The CDR3 nucleotides are TGTGCCATCGGGACAGCCTCCAATCAGCCCCAGCATTTT. This gives the protein CAIGTASNQPQHF.

This clonotype was picked up many times. J is TRBJ2-5 and V is TRBV20-1; D is undetermined. Per the germline V gene, CDR1 is DFQATT and CDR2 is SNEGSKA (reference sequence). This CDR3 spans 11 amino acids. Trimming took 6 bases from V and 0 from J, leaving 5 bases between them. CDR3 sequence (DNA): TGCAGTGCAGACGACCAAGAGACCCAGTACTTC. Translating gives CSADDQETQYF.

The table lists this clonotype with many counts. The chain joins TRBV6-6 to TRBJ1-2; 9 bases align to TRBD1. In germline, CDR1 is MNHNY, CDR2 SVGAGI (reference sequence). This CDR3 has 14 residues. Trimming took 5 bases from V and 6 from J; bases not matched to a gene: 7. CDR3 nucleotides: TGTGCCAGCAGTACTTTCGGGACAGGGCATGGCTACACCTTC. Translated: CASSTFGTGHGYTF.

Remarks on this clonotype: Being one base from a much bigger clone, this may be a read error. The chain is built from TRBV7-3 and TRBJ2-4; D remains unclear. Germline V gene data show CDR1 as SGHTA and CDR2 as FQGTGA. The CDR3 has 12 residues. Trimming took 1 base from V and 13 from J, leaving 11 bases between them. The CDR3 DNA follows: TGTGCCAGCAGCTTAAGTAGAAATGAGCAGTACTTC. Its translation: CASSLSRNEQYF.

The chain recombines TRBV10-2 with TRBJ1-2, with TRBD1 matching over 7 bases. With 6 bases clipped from V and 8 bases from J, the junction kept 9 bases outside the gene matches. CDR3 size: 13 residues. CDR1 WSHSY and CDR2 SAAADI come from the germline V gene. CDR3 residues: CASSETGLCGYTF. DNA for the CDR3: TGCGCCAGCAGCGAGACAGGGCTTTGCGGCTACACCTTC.

The chain employs TRBV6-5 and TRBJ2-2; D is perhaps TRBD1 (6 bases). This CDR3 has 16 residues. V lost 7 bases and J 3 bases, leaving 18 bases between the germline ends. From germline, CDR1 is MNHEY and CDR2 SVGAGI. The CDR3 is CASTLYREADTGELFF. The DNA of the CDR3 is TGTGCCAGCACCTTATACAGGGAAGCGGACACCGGGGAGCTGTTTTTT.